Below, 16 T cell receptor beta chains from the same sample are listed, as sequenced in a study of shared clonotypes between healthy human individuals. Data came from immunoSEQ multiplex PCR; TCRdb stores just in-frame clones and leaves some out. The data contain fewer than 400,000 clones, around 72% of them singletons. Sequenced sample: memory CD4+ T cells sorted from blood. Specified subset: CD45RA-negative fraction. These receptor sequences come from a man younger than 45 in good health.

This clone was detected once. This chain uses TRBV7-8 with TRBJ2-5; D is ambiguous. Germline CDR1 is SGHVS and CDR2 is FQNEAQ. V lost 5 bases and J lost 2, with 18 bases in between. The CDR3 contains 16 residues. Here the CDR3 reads CASSPPTFTRQETQYF. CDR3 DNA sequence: TGTGCCAGCAGCCCTCCGACATTTACTCGTCAAGAGACCCAGTACTTC.

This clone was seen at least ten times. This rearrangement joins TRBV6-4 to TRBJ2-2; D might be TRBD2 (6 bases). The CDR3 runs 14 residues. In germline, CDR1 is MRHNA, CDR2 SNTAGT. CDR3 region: CAAGSGSGTGELFF. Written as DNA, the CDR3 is TGTGCAGCAGGGTCCGGGAGTGGGACCGGGGAGCTGTTTTTT.

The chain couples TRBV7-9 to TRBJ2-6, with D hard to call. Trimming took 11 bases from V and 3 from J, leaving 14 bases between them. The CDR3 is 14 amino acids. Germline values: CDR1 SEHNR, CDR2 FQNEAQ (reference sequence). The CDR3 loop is CASILVGGANVLTF. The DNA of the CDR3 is TGTGCCTCGATATTAGTAGGTGGGGCCAACGTCCTGACTTTC.

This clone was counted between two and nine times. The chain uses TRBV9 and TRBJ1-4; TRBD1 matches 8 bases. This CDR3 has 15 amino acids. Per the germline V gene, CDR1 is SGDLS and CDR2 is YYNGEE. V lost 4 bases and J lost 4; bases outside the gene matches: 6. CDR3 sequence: CASSPWTGSNEKLFF. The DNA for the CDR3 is TGTGCCAGCAGCCCATGGACAGGGAGTAATGAAAAACTGTTTTTT.

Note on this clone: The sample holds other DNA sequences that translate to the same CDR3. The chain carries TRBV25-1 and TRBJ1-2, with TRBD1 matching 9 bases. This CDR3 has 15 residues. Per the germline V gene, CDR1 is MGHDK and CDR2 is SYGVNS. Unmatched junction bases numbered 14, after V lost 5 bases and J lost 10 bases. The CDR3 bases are TGTGCCAGCAGTAATTTGGTGAGGGACAGGGTGGCCTACACCTTC. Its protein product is CASSNLVRDRVAYTF.

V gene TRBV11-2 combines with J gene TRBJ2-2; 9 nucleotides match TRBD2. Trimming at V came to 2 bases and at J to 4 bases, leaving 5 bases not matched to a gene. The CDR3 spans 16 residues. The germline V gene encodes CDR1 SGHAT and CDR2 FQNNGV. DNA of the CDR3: TGTGCCAGCAGCTTATTAGCTAGCGGGACCACCGGGGAGCTGTTTTTT. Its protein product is CASSLLASGTTGELFF.

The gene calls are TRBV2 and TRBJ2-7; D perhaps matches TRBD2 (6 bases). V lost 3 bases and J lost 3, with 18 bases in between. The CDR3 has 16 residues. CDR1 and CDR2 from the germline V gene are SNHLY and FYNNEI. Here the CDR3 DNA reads TGTGCCAGCAGTGAGAGCCTCGGCGGGACCTTCTACGAGCAGTACTTC. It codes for CASSESLGGTFYEQYF. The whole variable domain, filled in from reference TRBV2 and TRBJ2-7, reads EPEVTQTPSHQVTQMGQEVILRCVPISNHLYFYWYRQILGQKVEFLVSFYNNEISEKSEIFDDQFSVERPDGSNFTLKIRSTKLEDSAMYFCASSESLGGTFYEQYFGPGTRLTVT.

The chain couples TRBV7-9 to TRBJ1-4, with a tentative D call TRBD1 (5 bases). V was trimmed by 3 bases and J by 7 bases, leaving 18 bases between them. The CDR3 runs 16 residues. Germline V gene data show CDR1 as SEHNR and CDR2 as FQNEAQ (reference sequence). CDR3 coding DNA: TGTGCCAGCAGCTTTTCCAACCCAGGGTCGGGTGAAAAACTGTTTTTT. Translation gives CASSFSNPGSGEKLFF.

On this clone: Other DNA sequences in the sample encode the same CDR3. The CDR3 reads CASSLESSYNEQFF. In DNA, the CDR3 is TGCGCCAGCAGCTTGGAGAGCTCCTACAATGAGCAGTTCTTC. V gene TRBV5-1 combines with J gene TRBJ2-1, with D unclear. V was cut by 0 bases and J by 0 bases, with 4 bases left in between. The CDR3 has 14 residues. The germline V gene has CDR1 SGHRS and CDR2 YFSETQ.

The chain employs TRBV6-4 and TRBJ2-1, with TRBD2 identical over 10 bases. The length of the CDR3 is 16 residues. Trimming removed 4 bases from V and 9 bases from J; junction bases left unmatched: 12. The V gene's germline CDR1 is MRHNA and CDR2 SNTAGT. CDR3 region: CASSANGLAVYGEQFF. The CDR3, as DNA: TGTGCCAGCAGTGCAAACGGACTAGCGGTTTATGGTGAGCAGTTCTTC.

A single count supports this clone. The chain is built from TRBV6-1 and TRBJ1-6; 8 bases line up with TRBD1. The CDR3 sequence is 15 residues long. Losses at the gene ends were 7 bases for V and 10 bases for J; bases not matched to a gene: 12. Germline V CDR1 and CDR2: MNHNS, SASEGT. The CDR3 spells CASIKGTGWGSPLHF. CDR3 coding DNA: TGTGCCAGCATCAAGGGGACAGGTTGGGGGTCACCCCTCCACTTT.

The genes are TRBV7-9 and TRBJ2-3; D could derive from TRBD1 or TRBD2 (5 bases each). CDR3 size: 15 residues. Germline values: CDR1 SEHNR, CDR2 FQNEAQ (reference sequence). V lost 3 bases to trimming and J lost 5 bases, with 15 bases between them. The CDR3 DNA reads TGTGCCAGCAGCTTCTCAGCGTTGAGGGGAGATACGCAGTATTTT. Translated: CASSFSALRGDTQYF.

CDR3 bases: TGTGCCAGCAGGCCACAGGGGACCACAGATACGCAGTATTTT. Residues: CASRPQGTTDTQYF. The rearrangement uses TRBV5-4 and TRBJ2-3; 7 bases map to TRBD1. CDR1 is SGHNT and CDR2 is YYREEE in the germline V gene (reference sequence). V dropped 5 bases and J dropped 2; count of bases not matched to a gene: 5. The length of the CDR3 is 14 residues.

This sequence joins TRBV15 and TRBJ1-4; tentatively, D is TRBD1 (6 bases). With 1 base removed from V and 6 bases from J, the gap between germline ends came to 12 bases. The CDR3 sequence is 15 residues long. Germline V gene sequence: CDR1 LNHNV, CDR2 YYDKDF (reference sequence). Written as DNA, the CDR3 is TGTGCCACCAGCAGAGGACAGGCGGTGGATGAAAAACTGTTTTTT. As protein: CATSRGQAVDEKLFF. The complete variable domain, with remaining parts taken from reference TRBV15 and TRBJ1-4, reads DAMVIQNPRYQVTQFGKPVTLSCSQTLNHNVMYWYQQKSSQAPKLLFHYYDKDFNNEADTPDNFQSRRPNTSFCFLDIRSPGLGDTAMYLCATSRGQAVDEKLFFGSGTQLSVL.

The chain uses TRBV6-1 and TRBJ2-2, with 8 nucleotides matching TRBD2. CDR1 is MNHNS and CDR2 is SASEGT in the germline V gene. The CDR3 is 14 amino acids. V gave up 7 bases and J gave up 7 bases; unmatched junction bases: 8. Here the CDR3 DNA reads TGTGCCAGCAACGAGCGGGAGAGGGTCGGGGAGCTGTTTTTT. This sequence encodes CASNERERVGELFF.

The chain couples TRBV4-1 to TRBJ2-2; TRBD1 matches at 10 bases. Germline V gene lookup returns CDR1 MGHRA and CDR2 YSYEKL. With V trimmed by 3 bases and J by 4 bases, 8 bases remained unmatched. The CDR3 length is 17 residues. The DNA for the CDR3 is TGCGCCAGCAGCCATGACAGGGGGCGGGCTAGCACCGGGGAGCTGTTTTTT. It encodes CASSHDRGRASTGELFF.